This entry features one T cell receptor beta chain sequence. A multiplex PCR was run with 60 Vbeta primers and 13 Jbeta primers. Clones were sequenced by immunoSEQ multiplex PCR, and TCRdb holds only the in-frame ones, with some missing. Of 120,000 to 150,000 clones detected, about 75% appear once; the ten largest clones hold 0.5% to 0.85%. This specimen belongs to a study of cytomegalovirus exposure and HLA in healthy donors. Germline V gene lookup returns CDR1 SGHVS and CDR2 FQNEAQ. CDR3 size: 15 residues. This chain joins TRBV7-8 and TRBJ2-5; 13 bases match TRBD2. The J call may be incorrect, as the DNA end agrees better with TRBJ2-7. This TCR came from a male donor in good health and CMV-seronegative. Source material: PBMCs. CDR3 sequence reads: CASSGTSGASYEQYF. CDR3 nucleotide sequence: TGTGCCAGCAGCGGGACTAGCGGGGCTTCCTACGAGCAGTACTTC.